This TCR beta chain is drawn from a study of cytomegalovirus exposure and HLA in healthy donors. Study-level background: Of some 410 genotyped donors, 81% grouped in the Caucasian-associated ancestry cluster.

The CDR3 loop spans 18 amino acids. The germline V gene encodes CDR1 SGHTA and CDR2 FQGNSA. The V segment lost 1 base and the J segment 5 bases; nucleotides outside the gene matches: 10. Primers for the PCR totalled 60 Vbeta and 13 Jbeta. Clones were sequenced by immunoSEQ multiplex PCR, and TCRdb holds only the in-frame ones, with some missing. The repertoire holds a few hundred thousand clones, with more than 60% as singletons. Study-wide results and limits: In vitro confirmation showed a few CMV-associated chains to be CMV antigen specific.

As for this clone: Its antigen is unknown.

The V and J genes are TRBV7-2 and TRBJ2-3; 12 positions agree with TRBD2. The TCR sequence derives from a man aged 35 to 55 in good health and CMV-seronegative. The specimen sequenced was PBMCs. CDR3 region: CASSLELAGGPWKDTQYF. CDR3 sequence (DNA): TGTGCCAGCAGCTTAGAGCTAGCGGGGGGGCCGTGGAAAGATACGCAGTATTTT. Complete variable domain (other parts from reference TRBV7-2 and TRBJ2-3): GAGVSQSPSNKVTEKGKDVELRCDPISGHTALYWYRQSLGQGLEFLIYFQGNSAPDKSGLPSDRFSAERTGGSVSTLTIQRTQQEDSAVYLCASSLELAGGPWKDTQYFGPGTRLTVL.